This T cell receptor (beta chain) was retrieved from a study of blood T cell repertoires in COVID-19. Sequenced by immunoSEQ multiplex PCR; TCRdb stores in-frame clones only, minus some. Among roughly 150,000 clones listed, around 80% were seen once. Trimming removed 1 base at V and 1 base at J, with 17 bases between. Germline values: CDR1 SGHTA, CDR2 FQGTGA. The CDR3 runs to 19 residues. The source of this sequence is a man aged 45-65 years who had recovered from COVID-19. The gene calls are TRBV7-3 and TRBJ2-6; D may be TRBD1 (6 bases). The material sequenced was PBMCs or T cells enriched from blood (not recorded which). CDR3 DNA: TGTGCCAGCAGCTTAAGGGCAGGGGCTGAAGAGTCTGGGGCCAACGTCCTGACTTTC. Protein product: CASSLRAGAEESGANVLTF.